This record concerns one T cell receptor beta chain sequence. Some clones are missing from TCRdb's copy, which holds only in-frame ones; the method was immunoSEQ multiplex PCR. Of roughly 380,000 clones in the sample, about 89% are singletons; the top ten hold about 1.4%. This CDR3 spans 16 amino acids. V was trimmed by 5 bases and J by 4 bases, leaving 20 bases between them. The germline V gene encodes CDR1 MGHRA and CDR2 YSYEKL. These data originate in a study of blood T cell repertoires in COVID-19. The gene calls are TRBV4-1 and TRBJ1-2; the D gene is possibly TRBD1 (6 bases). Material for sequencing was peripheral blood. This clonotype was obtained from a woman between 35 and 50 years old with COVID-19, enrolled during active disease. CDR3 sequence reads: CASSGARGALSYGYTF. DNA for the CDR3: TGCGCCAGCAGCGGAGCGCGGGGGGCTTTAAGCTATGGCTACACCTTC.